This T cell receptor beta chain was sequenced in a study of early T cells in non-severe SARS-CoV-2 infection. Overall study: Chains from this unsorted whole-blood bulk RNA could not be paired.

Notes on this clonotype: The antigen is not known.

Individual cDNA molecules were tagged with unique molecular identifiers, the study reported. TCRdb re-called the 5' RACE reads with MiXCR, one entry per CDR3 protein. The table lists 40,000 to 55,000 distinct CDR3 sequences, almost 7.5% of them singletons. Notes on the study in general: Reliance on VDJdb matching favored anti-spike CD8 responses; private and CD4 specificities were missed.

This CDR3 is 12 amino acids long. V lost 8 bases and J 2 bases, leaving 8 bases between the germline ends. Germline CDR1 is SEHNR and CDR2 is FQNEAQ (reference sequence). The clonotype comes from an adult who was a healthcare worker with PCR-confirmed SARS-CoV-2 infection or an uninfected control (not recorded which). The sequencing input was whole blood. V usage is TRBV7-9 and J usage is TRBJ2-3; unclear D gene. This CDR3 reads CASAAFTDTQYF. The DNA for the CDR3 is TGTGCCAGCGCGGCCTTCACAGATACGCAGTATTTT.